This T cell receptor beta chain was identified in a study of blood T cell repertoires in COVID-19. Germline loops: CDR1 SGHDT, CDR2 YYEEEE. This CDR3 contains 15 residues. V gave up 1 base and J gave up 4 bases; unmatched junction bases: 5. Sequencing used immunoSEQ multiplex PCR; TCRdb keeps in-frame clones, though not all of them. The table has 180,000 or so clones, more than 75% seen once; the top ten hold roughly 8.8%. The chain employs TRBV5-6 and TRBJ1-2; 9 bases fit TRBD1. The clonotype comes from a woman aged 45-60 years with active or convalescent COVID-19. The sample consisted of peripheral blood. This chain's CDR3 is CASSLFPGQGYGYTF. The CDR3 region has the DNA TGTGCCAGCAGCTTGTTCCCGGGACAGGGCTATGGCTACACCTTC.